Presented here are 26 T cell receptor beta chains from one specimen sequenced in a study of spatial heterogeneity in lung cancer. Overall study results and limits: Counts of expanded alpha and beta TCRs within tumors tracked the tumor nonsynonymous mutation count.

In TCRdb, the 5' RACE reads were re-called with MiXCR into one record per CDR3 protein. The table records roughly 15,000 distinct CDR3 sequences, over 3.5% of them present only once. These TCRs are of unknown antigen specificity. The time point was: sample taken at primary tumor resection. The sample in question was lung tumor tissue, obtained at surgery. The receptor source for this set is a female donor with early-stage non-small cell lung cancer.

This clonotype was seen repeatedly, ten times or more. This beta chain represents an off-target read in a library built for alpha chains; its size is of limited meaning. The chain recombines TRBV28 with TRBJ2-2, with TRBD2 identical over 12 bases. The CDR3 sequence is 19 residues long. Germline V gene sequence: CDR1 MDHEN, CDR2 SYDVKM. Trimming removed 3 bases from V and 0 bases from J; junction bases left unmatched: 8. The CDR3 nucleotides are TGTGCCAGCAGTTTCCAGACTAGCGGGGGCGCTTCGAACACCGGGGAGCTGTTTTTT. Translated: CASSFQTSGGASNTGELFF.

This clonotype appeared many times. Found in a library prepared for alpha chains, this beta chain is an off-target read, and its abundance has little meaning. The chain combines TRBV9 with TRBJ1-1, with D unclear. Trimming stripped 3 bases from V and 1 base from J, with 13 bases between. Germline CDR1 and CDR2: SGDLS and YYNGEE. There are 15 residues in the CDR3. CDR3 in DNA: TGTGCCAGCAGCGCTAATGATAGGCGGAACACTGAAGCTTTCTTT. Translated: CASSANDRRNTEAFF. Filled out from reference TRBV9 and TRBJ1-1, the complete variable domain reads DSGVTQTPKHLITATGQRVTLRCSPRSGDLSVYWYQQSLDQGLQFLIQYYNGEERAKGNILERFSAQQFPDLHSELNLSSLELGDSALYFCASSANDRRNTEAFFGQGTRLTVV.

This clonotype has at least ten counts. This beta chain is a stray sequence in a library constructed for alpha chains; its clone size is not meaningful. This rearrangement joins TRBV20-1 to TRBJ2-3; 11 nucleotides agree with TRBD2. Germline CDR1 reads DFQATT; CDR2 reads SNEGSKA (reference sequence). V was pared by 3 bases and J by 7 bases, with 6 bases of the junction left unmatched. The CDR3 spans 14 residues. CDR3 sequence (DNA): TGCAGTGCTAGGATACTAGCGGGGGTAAATACGCAGTATTTT. It is translated as CSARILAGVNTQYF.

This clonotype was observed at least ten times. This beta chain is a stray read from a library made for alpha chains; its abundance is not meaningful. This chain connects TRBV13 to TRBJ1-1; tentative D call: TRBD1 (6 bases). The CDR3 totals 12 residues. V was cut by 5 bases and J by 4 bases, with 8 bases left in between. CDR1 and CDR2 (germline): PRHDT, FYEKMQ (reference sequence). CDR3 amino acids: CASSVRGTEAFF. CDR3 coding DNA: TGTGCCAGCAGCGTCAGGGGCACTGAAGCTTTCTTT. The full variable domain, completed using reference TRBV13 and TRBJ1-1, is AAGVIQSPRHLIKEKRETATLKCYPIPRHDTVYWYQQGPGQDPQFLISFYEKMQSDKGSIPDRFSAQQFSDYHSELNMSSLELGDSALYFCASSVRGTEAFFGQGTRLTVV.

In its sample, this clonotype was seen many times. The size of this beta chain means little, since it is a stray read in a library made for alpha chains. The rearrangement links TRBV27 to TRBJ2-7; 8 bases line up with TRBD2. This CDR3 contains 15 residues. CDR1 is MNHEY, CDR2 SMNVEV, per germline (reference sequence). Unmatched junction bases numbered 7, after V lost 2 bases and J lost 4 bases. CDR3 bases: TGTGCCAGCAGTTTAGAGGCGGGAGGATGGTACGAGCAGTACTTC. Its protein product is CASSLEAGGWYEQYF.

This clonotype qualifies as medium-sized. Within a library made for alpha chains, this beta chain is off target, and its count is uninformative. The rearrangement links TRBV18 to TRBJ1-2; D might be TRBD1 (5 bases). CDR1 and CDR2 (germline): KGHSH, LQKENI. CDR3 length: 14 amino acids. V was pared by 3 bases and J by 4 bases, with 12 bases between. CDR3 coding DNA: TGTGCCAGCTCACCCCCCGGACATAGCTATGGCTACACCTTC. Amino acid sequence: CASSPPGHSYGYTF. Looking up the rest from reference TRBV18 and TRBJ1-2 gives the full variable domain: NAGVMQNPRHLVRRRGQEARLRCSPMKGHSHVYWYRQLPEEGLKFMVYLQKENIIDESGMPKERFSAEFPKEGPSILRIQQVVRGDSAAYFCASSPPGHSYGYTFGSGTRLTVV.

This clonotype has at least ten counts. This beta chain represents an off-target read in a library built for alpha chains; its size is of limited meaning. This chain links TRBV12-3 or TRBV12-4 with TRBJ1-6; no firm D call. The CDR3 runs 13 residues. The V end lost 1 base, the J end lost 14 bases, and 12 bases lay between the germline ends. The CDR3 region has the DNA TGTGCCAGCAGTTTAGGCGCTGAGAGGTCCCTCCACTTT. It specifies CASSLGAERSLHF.

In its sample, this clonotype was seen many times. The size of this beta chain means little, since it is a stray read in a library made for alpha chains. V is TRBV28 and J is TRBJ1-1, with no clear D. Looked up from germline, CDR1 is MDHEN and CDR2 is SYDVKM. CDR3 length: 15 residues. V was trimmed by 3 bases and J by 7 bases, leaving 18 bases between them. CDR3 nucleotide sequence: TGTGCCAGCAGTTTGCCCGAGAGGAGAGAGAGTGAAGCTTTCTTT. Translating gives CASSLPERRESEAFF.

This clonotype was observed many times. The size of this beta chain means little, since it is a stray read in a library made for alpha chains. The V and J genes are TRBV18 and TRBJ2-2, with D possibly being TRBD1 (6 bases). The CDR3 is 16 amino acids. Germline assignment: CDR1 KGHSH and CDR2 LQKENI. V was shortened by 0 bases and J by 2 bases, with 10 bases between the two germline ends. CDR3 sequence reads: CASSPPARGNTGELFF. CDR3 DNA: TGTGCCAGCTCACCACCCGCCAGGGGTAACACCGGGGAGCTGTTTTTT.

This clonotype was recorded at least ten times. This beta chain slipped into a library made for alpha chains as a stray read, so its size is not meaningful. The chain carries TRBV5-1 and TRBJ1-5; 9 positions agree with TRBD1. Germline V gene sequence: CDR1 SGHRS, CDR2 YFSETQ. V lost 2 bases and J lost 7; bases outside the gene matches: 7. The CDR3 length is 15 residues. CDR3 nucleotide sequence: TGCGCCAGCAGCTTTATACCGGGACAGGGCCAGCCCCAGCATTTT. It codes for CASSFIPGQGQPQHF.

This clonotype was recorded many times. Being off target in a library aimed at alpha chains, this beta chain has a size of little meaning. This chain joins TRBV12-3 or TRBV12-4 and TRBJ2-1, with 13 positions matching TRBD2. V gave up 5 bases and J gave up 6 bases; unmatched junction bases: 4. The CDR3 consists of 15 residues. The CDR3 sequence: CASSVRLAGGNEQFF. CDR3 DNA: TGTGCCAGCAGTGTCAGACTAGCGGGGGGCAATGAGCAGTTCTTC.

This clonotype was counted at least ten times. A library made for alpha chains picked up this beta chain off target, so its size means little. Written as DNA, the CDR3 is TGTGCCAGCAGAAAACAGGGAGCCGGCACAGATACGCAGTATTTT. Translated: CASRKQGAGTDTQYF. The genes are TRBV6-6 and TRBJ2-3, with D perhaps TRBD1 (6 bases). CDR3 size: 15 residues. The germline V gene has CDR1 MNHNY and CDR2 SVGAGI (reference sequence). The germline V and J ends were trimmed by 6 bases and 1 base, with 14 bases remaining between them.

This clonotype was picked up many times. This beta chain slipped into a library made for alpha chains as a stray read, so its size is not meaningful. The V and J genes are TRBV6-1 and TRBJ2-4, with TRBD2 matching 8 bases. The CDR3 is made up of 16 amino acids. V lost 3 bases, J lost 1 base, and 5 bases stayed unmatched. The germline gives CDR1 MNHNS, CDR2 SASEGT. CDR3 sequence reads: CASSERGVGAKNIQYF. CDR3 bases: TGTGCCAGCAGTGAGCGGGGGGTCGGGGCCAAAAACATTCAGTACTTC.

Sample share makes this clonotype medium-sized. This beta chain appears as a stray read in a library generated for alpha chains; its size is not informative. The gene calls are TRBV24-1 and TRBJ2-1, with 7 bases identical to TRBD2. The length of the CDR3 is 15 residues. With V trimmed by 3 bases and J by 6 bases, 7 bases remained unmatched. Germline V CDR1 and CDR2: KGHDR, SFDVKD. The CDR3 nucleotides read TGTGCCACCAGTGATGGGCCCGGGACTACCAATGAGCAGTTCTTC. This encodes CATSDGPGTTNEQFF.

Ten or more counts support this clonotype. In a library made to pick up alpha chains, this beta chain is a stray read with a size that means little. The V and J genes are TRBV6-2 or TRBV6-3 and TRBJ2-1; D gene unclear. Germline loops: CDR1 MNHEY, CDR2 SVGEGT. This CDR3 has 12 amino acids. V was pared by 11 bases and J by 8 bases, with 16 bases between. The CDR3 sequence is CADQPTIHEQFF. The CDR3 DNA reads as TGTGCCGATCAGCCCACAATCCATGAGCAGTTCTTC.

To note about this clonotype: The size of this beta chain means little, since it is a stray read in a library made for alpha chains. The V gene is TRBV4-1, the J gene TRBJ1-4; D perhaps matches TRBD1 (5 bases). Trimming cost V 3 bases and J 1 base, with 12 bases left between them. CDR1 and CDR2 from the germline V gene are MGHRA and YSYEKL. The CDR3 totals 16 residues. The CDR3 DNA is TGCGCCAGCAGCCAGCCCTGGGGGGGAACTAATGAAAAACTGTTTTTT. Translated, it gives CASSQPWGGTNEKLFF.

Ten or more counts support this clonotype. This beta chain is a stray sequence in a library constructed for alpha chains; its clone size is not meaningful. V gene TRBV15 combines with J gene TRBJ2-1, with D maybe TRBD2 (5 bases). Germline loops: CDR1 LNHNV, CDR2 YYDKDF (reference sequence). Trimming removed 9 bases at V and 5 bases at J, with 14 bases between. The CDR3 has 13 residues. The DNA for the CDR3 is TGTGCCACTGGGGAGCGGCAACACAATGAGCAGTTCTTC. Amino acid sequence: CATGERQHNEQFF.

This clonotype has ten or more counts. A library made for alpha chains picked up this beta chain off target, so its size means little. The rearrangement joins TRBV28 to TRBJ1-6; tentatively, D is TRBD1 (5 bases). In germline, CDR1 is MDHEN, CDR2 SYDVKM. This CDR3 comprises 14 residues. Trimming stripped 3 bases from V and 6 bases from J, with 9 bases between. CDR3 residues: CASSLGGANSPLHF. The CDR3 DNA follows: TGTGCCAGCAGTTTGGGGGGTGCTAATTCACCCCTCCACTTT.

This clonotype was picked up many times. This beta chain is a stray read from a library made for alpha chains; its abundance is not meaningful. V and J are TRBV6-2 or TRBV6-3 and TRBJ1-1; D gene unclear. Between the trimmed V and J ends, which lost 5 bases and 9 bases, there was a span of 10 bases. Germline V gene lookup returns CDR1 MNHEY and CDR2 SVGEGT. The CDR3 is made up of 11 amino acids. CDR3 nucleotides: TGTGCCAGCAGTCGGTCAGGAAAAGCTTTCTTT. It yields the protein CASSRSGKAFF.

At least ten counts were recorded for this clonotype. Since it is a stray read in a library aimed at alpha chains, this beta chain has a size that is not meaningful. The chain couples TRBV5-1 to TRBJ1-1, with unresolved D. Deletions cut 0 bases from V and 0 bases from J, with 12 bases between. Germline CDR1 SGHRS, CDR2 YFSETQ. The CDR3 extends over 16 amino acids. Here the CDR3 DNA reads TGCGCCAGCAGCTTGGGCCCACATTCCTTGAACACTGAAGCTTTCTTT. Protein product: CASSLGPHSLNTEAFF. Based on the CDR3 plus reference TRBV5-1 and TRBJ1-1, the full variable domain is KAGVTQTPRYLIKTRGQQVTLSCSPISGHRSVSWYQQTPGQGLQFLFEYFSETQRNKGNFPGRFSGRQFSNSRSEMNVSTLELGDSALYLCASSLGPHSLNTEAFFGQGTRLTVV.

Ten or more counts support this clonotype. The library was built for alpha chains, so this beta chain is an off-target read and its size means little. The J gene is TRBJ2-1, the V gene TRBV5-6, with a possible D match to TRBD2 (6 bases). In germline, CDR1 is SGHDT, CDR2 YYEEEE. Trimming cost V 5 bases and J 7 bases, with 16 bases left between them. The CDR3 spans 14 residues. The CDR3 sequence is CASRKWTGRNEQFF. Written as DNA, the CDR3 is TGTGCCAGCAGAAAATGGACGGGGAGGAATGAGCAGTTCTTC.

This clonotype was seen repeatedly, ten times or more. Within a library made for alpha chains, this beta chain is off target, and its count is uninformative. This chain links TRBV7-2 with TRBJ1-1, with D uncertain. The CDR3 loop spans 14 amino acids. Trimming shortened V by 1 base and J by 4 bases, and 10 bases separated the two germline ends. Germline V gene data show CDR1 as SGHTA and CDR2 as FQGNSA. As DNA, the CDR3 is TGTGCCAGCAGCTTAGGAGGGCGGAGCACTGAAGCTTTCTTT. This translates into CASSLGGRSTEAFF.

In this sample, this clonotype is medium-sized. Being off target in a library aimed at alpha chains, this beta chain has a size of little meaning. The V and J genes are TRBV2 and TRBJ2-3, with a tentative D call TRBD2 (5 bases). CDR3 length: 14 amino acids. V lost 6 bases to trimming and J lost 6 bases, with 16 bases between them. Germline V gene sequence: CDR1 SNHLY, CDR2 FYNNEI. CDR3 protein: CASREPQRGDTQYF. As DNA, the CDR3 is TGTGCCAGCAGGGAACCTCAGAGAGGGGATACGCAGTATTTT.

This clonotype was picked up many times. Found in a library prepared for alpha chains, this beta chain is an off-target read, and its abundance has little meaning. The rearrangement uses TRBV6-5 and TRBJ1-3; D not certain. Germline CDR1 and CDR2: MNHEY and SVGAGI. The CDR3 has 13 residues. The ends were cut back, 4 bases at V and 5 bases at J, with 9 bases in the middle. In DNA, the CDR3 is TGTGCCAGCAGTTTGGCCACACGAAACACCATATATTTT. This sequence encodes CASSLATRNTIYF.

This clonotype was detected ten times or more. Found in a library prepared for alpha chains, this beta chain is an off-target read, and its abundance has little meaning. This chain joins TRBV11-2 and TRBJ2-1, with 7 bases aligning to TRBD1. V was pared by 2 bases and J by 4 bases, with 5 bases of the junction left unmatched. CDR3 length: 15 amino acids. Germline CDR1 SGHAT, CDR2 FQNNGV. The CDR3 here is CASSLPRGRYNEQFF. CDR3 nucleotide sequence: TGTGCCAGCAGCTTACCAAGGGGGCGATACAATGAGCAGTTCTTC.

This clonotype was counted ten times or more. The library was designed around alpha chains, so this beta chain is a stray read whose abundance carries little weight. This chain connects TRBV5-1 to TRBJ2-1, with 13 bases that match TRBD2. V was clipped by 2 bases and J by 10 bases; unmatched bases: 18. CDR3 length equals 19 residues. Germline assignment: CDR1 SGHRS and CDR2 YFSETQ. The CDR3 DNA is TGCGCCAGCAGCTTCGCCCTGACGCCGGGACTAGCGGGGTCGGAAGAGCAGTTCTTC. This gives the protein CASSFALTPGLAGSEEQFF.